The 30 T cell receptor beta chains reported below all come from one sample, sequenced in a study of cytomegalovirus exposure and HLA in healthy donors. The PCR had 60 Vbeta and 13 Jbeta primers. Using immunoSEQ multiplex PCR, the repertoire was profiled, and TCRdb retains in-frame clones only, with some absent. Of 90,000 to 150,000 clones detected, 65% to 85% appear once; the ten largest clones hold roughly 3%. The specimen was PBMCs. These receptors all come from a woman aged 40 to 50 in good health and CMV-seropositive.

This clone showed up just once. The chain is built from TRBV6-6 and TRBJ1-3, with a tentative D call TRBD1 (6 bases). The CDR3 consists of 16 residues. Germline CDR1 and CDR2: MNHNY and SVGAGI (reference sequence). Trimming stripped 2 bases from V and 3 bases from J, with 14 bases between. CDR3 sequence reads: CASSYKGHVGGNTIYF. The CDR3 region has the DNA TGTGCCAGCAGTTACAAGGGACATGTGGGTGGAAACACCATATATTTT.

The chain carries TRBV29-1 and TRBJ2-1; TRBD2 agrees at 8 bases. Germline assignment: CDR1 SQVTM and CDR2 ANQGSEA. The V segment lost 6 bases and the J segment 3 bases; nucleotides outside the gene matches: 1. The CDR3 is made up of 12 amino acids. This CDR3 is CSVSGSYNEQFF. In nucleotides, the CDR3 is TGCAGCGTCAGCGGGAGCTACAATGAGCAGTTCTTC.

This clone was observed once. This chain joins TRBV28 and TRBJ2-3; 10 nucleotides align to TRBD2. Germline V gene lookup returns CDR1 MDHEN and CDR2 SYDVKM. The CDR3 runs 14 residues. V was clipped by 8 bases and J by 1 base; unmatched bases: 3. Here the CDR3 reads CASHTSGGTDTQYF. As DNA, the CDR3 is TGTGCCAGCCACACTAGCGGGGGCACAGATACGCAGTATTTT.

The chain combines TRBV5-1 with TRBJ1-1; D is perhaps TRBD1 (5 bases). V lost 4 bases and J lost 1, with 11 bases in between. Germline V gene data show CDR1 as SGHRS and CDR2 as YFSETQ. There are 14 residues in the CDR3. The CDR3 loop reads CASSLKQGNTEAFF. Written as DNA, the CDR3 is TGCGCCAGCAGCCTGAAGCAGGGGAACACTGAAGCTTTCTTT.

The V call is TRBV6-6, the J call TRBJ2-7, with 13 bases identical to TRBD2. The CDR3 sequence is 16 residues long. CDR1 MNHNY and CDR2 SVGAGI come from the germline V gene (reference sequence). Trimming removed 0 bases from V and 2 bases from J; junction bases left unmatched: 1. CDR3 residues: CASSYSGTSGAYEQYF. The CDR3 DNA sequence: TGTGCCAGCAGTTACTCGGGGACTAGCGGGGCCTACGAGCAGTACTTC.

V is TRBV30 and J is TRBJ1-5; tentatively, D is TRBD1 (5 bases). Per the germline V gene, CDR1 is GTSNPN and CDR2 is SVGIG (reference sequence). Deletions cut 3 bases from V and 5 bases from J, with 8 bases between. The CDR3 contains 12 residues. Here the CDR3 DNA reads TGTGCCTGGAGAGCGGGGGATCAGCCCCAGCATTTT. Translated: CAWRAGDQPQHF. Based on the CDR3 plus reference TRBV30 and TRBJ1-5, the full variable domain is SQTIHQWPATLVQPVGSPLSLECTVEGTSNPNLYWYRQAAGRGLQLLFYSVGIGQISSEVPQNLSASRPQDRQFILSSKKLLLSDSGFYLCAWRAGDQPQHFGDGTRLSIL.

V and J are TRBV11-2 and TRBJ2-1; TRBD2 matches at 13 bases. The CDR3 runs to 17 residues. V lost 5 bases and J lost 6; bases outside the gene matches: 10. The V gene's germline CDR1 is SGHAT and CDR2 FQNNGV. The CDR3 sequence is CASSQRRGTSGINEQFF. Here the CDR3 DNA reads TGTGCCAGCAGCCAACGGCGGGGGACTAGCGGGATCAATGAGCAGTTCTTC.

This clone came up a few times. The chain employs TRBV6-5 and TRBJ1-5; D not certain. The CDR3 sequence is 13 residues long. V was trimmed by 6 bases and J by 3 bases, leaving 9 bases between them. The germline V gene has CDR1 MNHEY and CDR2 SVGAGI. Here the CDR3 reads CASSLEYNQPQHF. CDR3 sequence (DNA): TGTGCCAGCAGCCTGGAGTACAATCAGCCCCAGCATTTT.

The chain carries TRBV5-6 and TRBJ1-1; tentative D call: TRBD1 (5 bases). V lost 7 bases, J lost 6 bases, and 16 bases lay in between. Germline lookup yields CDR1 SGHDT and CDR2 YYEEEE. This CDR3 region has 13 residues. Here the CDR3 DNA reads TGTGCCAGCTCCAAATTACAGGCGCCTGAAGCTTTCTTT. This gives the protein CASSKLQAPEAFF.

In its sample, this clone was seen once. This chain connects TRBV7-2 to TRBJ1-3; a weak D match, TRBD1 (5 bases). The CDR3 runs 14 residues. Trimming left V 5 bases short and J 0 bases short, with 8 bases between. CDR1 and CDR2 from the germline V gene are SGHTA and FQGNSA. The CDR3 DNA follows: TGTGCCAGCAGCACCAGGGACTCTGGAAACACCATATATTTT. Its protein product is CASSTRDSGNTIYF.

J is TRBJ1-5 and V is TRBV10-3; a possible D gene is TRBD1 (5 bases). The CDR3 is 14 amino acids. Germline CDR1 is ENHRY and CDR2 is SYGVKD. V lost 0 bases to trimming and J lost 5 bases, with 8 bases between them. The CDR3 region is CAISESKGYQPQHF. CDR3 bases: TGTGCCATCAGTGAGTCGAAGGGGTATCAGCCCCAGCATTTT.

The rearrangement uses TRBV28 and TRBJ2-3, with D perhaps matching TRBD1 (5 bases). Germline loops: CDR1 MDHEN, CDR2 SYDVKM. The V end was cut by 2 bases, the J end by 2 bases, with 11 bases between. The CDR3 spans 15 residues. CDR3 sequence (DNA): TGTGCCAGCAGTTTACCAGGGTCATTCACAGATACGCAGTATTTT. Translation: CASSLPGSFTDTQYF.

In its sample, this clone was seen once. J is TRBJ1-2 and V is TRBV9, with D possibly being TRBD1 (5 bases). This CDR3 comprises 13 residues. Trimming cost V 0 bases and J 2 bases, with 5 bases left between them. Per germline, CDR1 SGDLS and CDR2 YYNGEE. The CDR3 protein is CASSVGQNYGYTF. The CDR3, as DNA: TGTGCCAGCAGCGTAGGACAGAACTATGGCTACACCTTC.

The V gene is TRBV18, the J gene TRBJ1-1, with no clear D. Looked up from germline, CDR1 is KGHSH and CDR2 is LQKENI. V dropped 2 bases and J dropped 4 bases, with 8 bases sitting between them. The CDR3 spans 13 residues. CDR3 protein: CASSPGEFTEAFF. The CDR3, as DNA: TGTGCCAGCTCACCAGGGGAGTTCACTGAAGCTTTCTTT.

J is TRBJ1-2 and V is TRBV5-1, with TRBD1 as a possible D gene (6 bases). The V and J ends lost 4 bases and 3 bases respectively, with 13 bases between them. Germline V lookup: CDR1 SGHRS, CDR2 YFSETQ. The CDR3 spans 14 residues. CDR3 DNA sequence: TGCGCCAGCAGCACCGAACAGGGAGACTATGGCTACACCTTC. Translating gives CASSTEQGDYGYTF.

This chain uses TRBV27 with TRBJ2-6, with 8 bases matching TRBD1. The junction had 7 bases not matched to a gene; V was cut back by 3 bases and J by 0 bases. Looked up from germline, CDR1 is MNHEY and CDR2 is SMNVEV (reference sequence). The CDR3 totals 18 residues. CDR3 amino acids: CASSFQGAAISGANVLTF. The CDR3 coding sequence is TGTGCCAGCAGTTTCCAGGGGGCGGCAATCTCTGGGGCCAACGTCCTGACTTTC.

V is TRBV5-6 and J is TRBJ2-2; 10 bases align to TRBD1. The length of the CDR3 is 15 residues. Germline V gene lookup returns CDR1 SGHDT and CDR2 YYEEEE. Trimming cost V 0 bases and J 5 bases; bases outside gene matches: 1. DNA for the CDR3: TGTGCCAGCAGCTTGGGGACAGGGGGGACCGGGGAGCTGTTTTTT. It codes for CASSLGTGGTGELFF.

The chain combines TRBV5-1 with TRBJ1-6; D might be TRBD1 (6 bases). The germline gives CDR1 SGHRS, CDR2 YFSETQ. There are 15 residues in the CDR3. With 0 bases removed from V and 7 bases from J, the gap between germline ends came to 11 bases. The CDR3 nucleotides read TGCGCCAGCAGCTTGGACAGGGTTGTGAATTCACCCCTCCACTTT. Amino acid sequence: CASSLDRVVNSPLHF. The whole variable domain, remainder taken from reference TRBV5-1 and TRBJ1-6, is KAGVTQTPRYLIKTRGQQVTLSCSPISGHRSVSWYQQTPGQGLQFLFEYFSETQRNKGNFPGRFSGRQFSNSRSEMNVSTLELGDSALYLCASSLDRVVNSPLHFGNGTRLTVT.

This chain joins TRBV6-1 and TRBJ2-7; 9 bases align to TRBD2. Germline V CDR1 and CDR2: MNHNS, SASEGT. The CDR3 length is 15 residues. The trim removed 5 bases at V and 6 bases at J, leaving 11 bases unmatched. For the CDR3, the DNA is TGTGCCAGCAGTATCGGTAGCGGGGGCGCATCCGAGCAGTACTTC. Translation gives CASSIGSGGASEQYF.

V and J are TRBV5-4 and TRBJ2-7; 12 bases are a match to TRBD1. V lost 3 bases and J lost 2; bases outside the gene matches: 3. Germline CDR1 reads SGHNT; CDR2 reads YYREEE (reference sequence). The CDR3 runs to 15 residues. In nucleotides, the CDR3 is TGTGCCAGCAGCTGGGGACAGGGGGCTCCCTACGAGCAGTACTTC. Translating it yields CASSWGQGAPYEQYF.

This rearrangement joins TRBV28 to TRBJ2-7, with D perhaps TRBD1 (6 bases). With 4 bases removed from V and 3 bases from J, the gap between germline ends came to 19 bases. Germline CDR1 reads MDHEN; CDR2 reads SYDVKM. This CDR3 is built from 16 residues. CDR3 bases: TGTGCCAGCAGTTCCGATTCGACAGGAGACTTCTACGAGCAGTACTTC. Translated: CASSSDSTGDFYEQYF.

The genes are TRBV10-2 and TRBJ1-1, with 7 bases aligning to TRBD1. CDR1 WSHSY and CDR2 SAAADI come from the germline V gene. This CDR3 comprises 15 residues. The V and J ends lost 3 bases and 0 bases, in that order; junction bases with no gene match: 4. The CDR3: CASSDLGTVNTEAFF. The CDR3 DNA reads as TGCGCCAGCAGTGACTTAGGGACAGTGAACACTGAAGCTTTCTTT.

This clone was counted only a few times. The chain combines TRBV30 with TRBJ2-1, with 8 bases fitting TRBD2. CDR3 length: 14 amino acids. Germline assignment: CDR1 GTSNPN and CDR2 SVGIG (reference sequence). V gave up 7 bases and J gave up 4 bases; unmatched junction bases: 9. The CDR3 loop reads CASAGATDYNEQFF. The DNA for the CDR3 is TGTGCCTCAGCGGGGGCCACGGATTACAATGAGCAGTTCTTC.

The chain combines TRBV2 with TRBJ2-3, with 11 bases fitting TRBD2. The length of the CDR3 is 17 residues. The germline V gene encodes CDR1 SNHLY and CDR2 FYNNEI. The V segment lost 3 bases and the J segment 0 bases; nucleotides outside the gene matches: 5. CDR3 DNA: TGTGCCAGCAGTGACCCGACTAGCGGGGCGAGCACAGATACGCAGTATTTT. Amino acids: CASSDPTSGASTDTQYF. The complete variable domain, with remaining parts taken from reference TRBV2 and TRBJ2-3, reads EPEVTQTPSHQVTQMGQEVILRCVPISNHLYFYWYRQILGQKVEFLVSFYNNEISEKSEIFDDQFSVERPDGSNFTLKIRSTKLEDSAMYFCASSDPTSGASTDTQYFGPGTRLTVL.

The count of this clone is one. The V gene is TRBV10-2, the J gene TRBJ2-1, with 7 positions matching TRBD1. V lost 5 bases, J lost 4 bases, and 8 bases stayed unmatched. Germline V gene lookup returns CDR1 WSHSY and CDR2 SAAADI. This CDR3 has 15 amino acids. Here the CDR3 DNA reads TGCGCCAGCAGTACCACAGACAGGGAGTACAATGAGCAGTTCTTC. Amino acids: CASSTTDREYNEQFF.

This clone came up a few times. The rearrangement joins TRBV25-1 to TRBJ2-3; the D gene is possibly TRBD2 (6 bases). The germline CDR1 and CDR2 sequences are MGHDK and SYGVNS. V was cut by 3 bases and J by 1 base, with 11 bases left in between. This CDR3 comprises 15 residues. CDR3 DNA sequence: TGTGCCAGCAGTGACGGGTCGGGAGGCACAGATACGCAGTATTTT. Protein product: CASSDGSGGTDTQYF.

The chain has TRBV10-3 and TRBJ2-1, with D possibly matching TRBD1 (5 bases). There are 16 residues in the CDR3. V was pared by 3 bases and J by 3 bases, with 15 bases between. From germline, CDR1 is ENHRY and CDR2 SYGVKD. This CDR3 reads CAISEPGQHLYNEQFF. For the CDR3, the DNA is TGTGCCATCAGTGAACCAGGACAACACCTCTACAATGAGCAGTTCTTC.

CDR3 bases: TGTGCCAGCAGCACATACAGGGGAGGCTACACCTTC. This gives the protein CASSTYRGGYTF. V is TRBV11-2 and J is TRBJ1-2; the match to TRBD1 covers 7 bases. Germline V gives CDR1 SGHAT, CDR2 FQNNGV. V trimming: 5 bases; J trimming: 8 bases; junction bases outside the gene matches: 5. The CDR3 is 12 amino acids.

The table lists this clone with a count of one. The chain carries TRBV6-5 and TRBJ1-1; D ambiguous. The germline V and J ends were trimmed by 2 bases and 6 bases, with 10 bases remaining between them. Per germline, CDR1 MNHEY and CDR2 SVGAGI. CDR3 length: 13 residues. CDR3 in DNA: TGTGCCAGCAGTTACGTTGTTTCCGCTGAAGCTTTCTTT. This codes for CASSYVVSAEAFF.

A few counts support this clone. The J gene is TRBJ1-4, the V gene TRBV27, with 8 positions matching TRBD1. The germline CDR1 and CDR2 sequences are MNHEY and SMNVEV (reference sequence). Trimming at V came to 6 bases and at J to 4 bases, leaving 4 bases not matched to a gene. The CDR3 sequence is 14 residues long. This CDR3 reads CASRTTGGNEKLFF. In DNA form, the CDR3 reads TGTGCCAGCAGGACTACAGGGGGTAATGAAAAACTGTTTTTT.